This T cell receptor beta chain stems from a study of neurological immune-mediated disorders. General study results and limits: Because no CDR3 amino acid sequences were shared across subjects by expanded clones, private repertoires were suggested in all groups.

Noted time point: longitudinal time-point 2. The CDR3 contains 15 residues. CDR1 and CDR2 (germline): SGHAT, FQNNGV. V was cut by 1 base and J by 3 bases, with 12 bases left in between. The cDNA was generated by 5'RACE with 10-nucleotide random UMIs. One entry per CDR3 protein, called by TCRdb with MiXCR from the 5' RACE reads. The data show tens of thousands of distinct CDR3 sequences, with more than 10% seen just once and about 2.3% held by the top ten. This clonotype was counted at least ten times. Its antigen is unknown. V is TRBV11-2 and J is TRBJ2-5, with D hard to call. The TCR was taken from a woman between 40 and 50 years old in good health. The sample consisted of PBMCs. The CDR3: CASSLGVAKKETQYF. DNA for the CDR3: TGTGCCAGCAGCTTAGGGGTGGCGAAGAAAGAGACCCAGTACTTC.